The TCR beta chain under discussion was sequenced for a study of Tregs in tolerant kidney transplant recipients (dated by TCRdb to about 2019). Regarding the complete study: The transplants used related donors along with nonmyeloablative bone marrow transplantation, and in the human trials mixed chimerism was transient. The study applied TCRbeta sequencing to find donor-specific regulatory T cells before combined kidney and bone marrow transplantation and then followed those same cells after transplant.

This sample's time point label indicates: blood sample drawn before combined kidney and bone marrow transplant. Thawed PBMCs were FACS-sorted into unstimulated Tregs (CD4+CD25+CD127-), CD4+ non-Tregs (CD4+CD25-), CD4 cells and CD8 cells. The patients were a few recipients of combined kidney and bone marrow transplants from the ITN036ST trial, and samples were available only from these trial subjects. Healthy control blood was separated into PBMCs by Ficoll density gradient and cryopreserved, and patient PBMCs were collected both before and after transplant. For TCRbeta CDR3 sequencing, genomic DNA was extracted from sorted cells using the QIAGEN DNeasy Blood and Tissue Kit. High-throughput TCRbeta CDR3 sequencing was carried out commercially through immunoSEQ, with PCR amplification with bias correction and internal controls included. In the authors' own workflow: Unique productive TCRbeta sequences were defined by CDR3 nucleotide sequence where primers matched, otherwise by CDR3 amino acid sequence with Vbeta and Jbeta genes. Sorting error was corrected by removing sequences shared between sorted populations at a frequency ratio of 2:1 or less, and the remaining shared sequences were assigned to the higher population. A sequence counted as donor-reactive if, in CFSE-low cells, the sequence had a frequency of at least 0.01% and was expanded at least 5-fold compared with unstimulated cells. Jensen-Shannon divergence calculated on the top 100 TCRbeta sequences ranked by frequency was used to measure repertoire divergence. For samples with multiple sequencing runs, sorting error was corrected in each run separately before the runs were combined. The clones in this table, taken by TCRdb from immuneACCESS, are in-frame only. Not every clone is retained; where verified, under half of the shortfall comes from an unresolved V gene, and the cause of the rest is unknown. V, J and clone size are taken as reported in that table, and D and trimming were inferred from the DNA itself. The table held for this sample gives fewer than 35,000 clones. The ten biggest clones cover roughly 8% of the sample.

As for this clone: The target of this receptor is not known. The read comes to an end 3 residues before the CDR3 does, leaving the germline J gene to fill in the end.

What the study reported, not specific to this receptor: For some patients the PCR primers changed over time, which made it impossible to compare the samples from those patients at the nucleotide level. Because the study included only a small number of patients, the results must be confirmed in larger populations and under other immunosuppression protocols. Biological reproducibility was not examined directly, but technical replication error appeared to be minimal. Donor-specific Treg expansion exceeded global Treg expansion in tolerant patients, suggesting antigen-driven rather than nonspecific expansion. Expanding Tregs with activated donor B cells appeared to identify the most biologically relevant and donor-specific TCRbeta repertoire.

A distance of 8 bases separates the germline ends of V and J, which lose 3 bases and 3 bases respectively. The CDR3 runs 13 amino acids, cysteine and phenylalanine included. The 30 bases shown cover part of the CDR3, and their frame starts at base 1. As encoded in the germline V gene, CDR1 is SGHVS while CDR2 is FQNEAQ. This chain is built from TRBV7-8 and TRBJ1-2, and possibly TRBD1, on 5 matching bases. The specimen comprised CD8+ T cells from blood, sampled before the transplant. This receptor was identified in a human donor who received a combined kidney and bone marrow transplant. Incomplete CDR3 DNA: TGTGCCAGCAGCTTCGACAGAGACTATGGC. Its protein is CASSFDRDYG. The complete CDR3 reads CASSFDRDYGYTF.